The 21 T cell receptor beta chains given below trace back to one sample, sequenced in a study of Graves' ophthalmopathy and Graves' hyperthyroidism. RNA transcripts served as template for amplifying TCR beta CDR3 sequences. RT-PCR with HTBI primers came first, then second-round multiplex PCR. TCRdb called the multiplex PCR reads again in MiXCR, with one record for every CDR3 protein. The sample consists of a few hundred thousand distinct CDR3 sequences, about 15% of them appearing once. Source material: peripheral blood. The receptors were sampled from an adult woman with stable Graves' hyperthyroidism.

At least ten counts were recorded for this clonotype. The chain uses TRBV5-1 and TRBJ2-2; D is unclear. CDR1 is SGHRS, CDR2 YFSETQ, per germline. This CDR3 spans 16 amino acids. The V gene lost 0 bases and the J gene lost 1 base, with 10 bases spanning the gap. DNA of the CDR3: TGCGCCAGCAGCTTGGACAGCCTGGGGAACACCGGGGAGCTGTTTTTT. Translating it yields CASSLDSLGNTGELFF.

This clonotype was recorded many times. Here the CDR3 reads CAWSVGRSSYEQYF. The CDR3 DNA reads TGTGCCTGGAGTGTGGGCAGGAGCTCCTACGAGCAGTACTTC. The chain joins TRBV30 to TRBJ2-7; no clear D. CDR1 is GTSNPN and CDR2 is SVGIG in the germline V gene (reference sequence). V was pared by 0 bases and J by 0 bases, with 9 bases between. The CDR3 is made up of 14 amino acids.

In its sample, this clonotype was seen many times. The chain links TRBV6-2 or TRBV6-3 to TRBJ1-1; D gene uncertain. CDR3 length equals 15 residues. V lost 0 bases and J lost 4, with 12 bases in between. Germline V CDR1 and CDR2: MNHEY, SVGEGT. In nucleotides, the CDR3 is TGTGCCAGCAGTTACTCAAGGTCACCCGGCACTGAAGCTTTCTTT. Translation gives CASSYSRSPGTEAFF.

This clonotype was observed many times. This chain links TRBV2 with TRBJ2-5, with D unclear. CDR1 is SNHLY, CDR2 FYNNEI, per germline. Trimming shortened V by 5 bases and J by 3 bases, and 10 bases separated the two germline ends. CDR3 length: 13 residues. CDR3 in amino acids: CASSTETKETQYF. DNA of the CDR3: TGTGCCAGCAGTACCGAAACAAAAGAGACCCAGTACTTC.

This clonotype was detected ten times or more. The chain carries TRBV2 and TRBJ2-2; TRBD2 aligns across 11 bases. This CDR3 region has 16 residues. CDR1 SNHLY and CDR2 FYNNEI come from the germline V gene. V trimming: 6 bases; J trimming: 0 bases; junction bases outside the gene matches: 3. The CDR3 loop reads CASSEGLAANTGELFF. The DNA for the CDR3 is TGTGCCAGCAGCGAGGGACTAGCGGCGAACACCGGGGAGCTGTTTTTT.

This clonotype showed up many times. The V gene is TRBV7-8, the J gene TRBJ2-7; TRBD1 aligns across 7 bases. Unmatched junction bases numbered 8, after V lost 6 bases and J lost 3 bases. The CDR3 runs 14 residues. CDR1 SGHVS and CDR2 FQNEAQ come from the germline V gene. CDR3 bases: TGTGCCAGCAGGCCCCGACAGGGCGGCTACGAGCAGTACTTC. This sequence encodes CASRPRQGGYEQYF.

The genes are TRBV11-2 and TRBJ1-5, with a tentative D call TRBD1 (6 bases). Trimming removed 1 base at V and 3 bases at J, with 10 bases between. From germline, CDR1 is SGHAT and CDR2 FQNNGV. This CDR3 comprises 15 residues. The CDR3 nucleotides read TGTGCCAGCAGCTTAGGCAGGGGCCCCAATCAGCCCCAGCATTTT. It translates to CASSLGRGPNQPQHF.

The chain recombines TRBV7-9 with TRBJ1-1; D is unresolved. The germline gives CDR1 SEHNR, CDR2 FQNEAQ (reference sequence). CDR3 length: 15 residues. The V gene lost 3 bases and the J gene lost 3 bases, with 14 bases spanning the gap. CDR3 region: CASSFYVQLDTEAFF. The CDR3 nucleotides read TGTGCCAGCAGCTTTTACGTTCAATTGGACACTGAAGCTTTCTTT.

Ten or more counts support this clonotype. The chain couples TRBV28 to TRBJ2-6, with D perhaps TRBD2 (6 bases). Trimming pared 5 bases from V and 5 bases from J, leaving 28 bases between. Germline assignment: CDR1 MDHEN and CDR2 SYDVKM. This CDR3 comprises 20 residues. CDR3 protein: CASSPGTLEGTWQRANVLTF. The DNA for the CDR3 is TGTGCCAGCAGTCCAGGAACCCTGGAGGGGACGTGGCAGCGGGCCAACGTCCTGACTTTC. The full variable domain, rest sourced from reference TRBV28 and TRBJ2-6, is DVKVTQSSRYLVKRTGEKVFLECVQDMDHENMFWYRQDPGLGLRLIYFSYDVKMKEKGDIPEGYSVSREKKERFSLILESASTNQTSMYLCASSPGTLEGTWQRANVLTFGAGSRLTVL.

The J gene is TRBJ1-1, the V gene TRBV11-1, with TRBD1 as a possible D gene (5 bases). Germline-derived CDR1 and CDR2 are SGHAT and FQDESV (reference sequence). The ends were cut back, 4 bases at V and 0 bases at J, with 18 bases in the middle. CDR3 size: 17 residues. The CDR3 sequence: CASSYYPPGPMNTEAFF. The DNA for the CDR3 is TGTGCCAGCAGCTATTATCCCCCGGGACCCATGAACACTGAAGCTTTCTTT.

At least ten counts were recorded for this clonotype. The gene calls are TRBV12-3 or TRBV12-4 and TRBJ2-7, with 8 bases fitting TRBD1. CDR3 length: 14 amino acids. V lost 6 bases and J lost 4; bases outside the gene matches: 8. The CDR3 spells CASSRQGQGYEQYF. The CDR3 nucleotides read TGTGCCAGCAGCCGACAGGGGCAAGGGTACGAGCAGTACTTC.

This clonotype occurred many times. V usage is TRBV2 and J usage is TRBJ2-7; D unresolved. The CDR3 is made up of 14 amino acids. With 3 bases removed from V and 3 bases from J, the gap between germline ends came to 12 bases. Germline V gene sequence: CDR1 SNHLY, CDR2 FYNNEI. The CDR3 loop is CASSEDGPIYEQYF. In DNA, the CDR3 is TGTGCCAGCAGTGAGGATGGACCGATCTACGAGCAGTACTTC.

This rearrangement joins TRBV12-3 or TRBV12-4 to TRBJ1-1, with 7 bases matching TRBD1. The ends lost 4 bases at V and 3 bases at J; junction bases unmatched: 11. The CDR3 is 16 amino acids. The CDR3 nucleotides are TGTGCCAGCAGTTCGCCATACTTCCAGGGGGACACTGAAGCTTTCTTT. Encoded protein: CASSSPYFQGDTEAFF.

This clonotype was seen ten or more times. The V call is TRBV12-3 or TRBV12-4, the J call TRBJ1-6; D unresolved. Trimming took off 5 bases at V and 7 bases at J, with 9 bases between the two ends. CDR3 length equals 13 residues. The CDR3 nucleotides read TGTGCCAGCAGTCTAAGTCAAAATTCACCCCTCCACTTT. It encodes CASSLSQNSPLHF.

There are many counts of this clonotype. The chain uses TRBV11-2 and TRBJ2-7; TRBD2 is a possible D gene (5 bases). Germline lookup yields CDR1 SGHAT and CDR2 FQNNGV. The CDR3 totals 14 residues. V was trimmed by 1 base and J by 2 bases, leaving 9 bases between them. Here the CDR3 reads CASSLGTLTYEQYF. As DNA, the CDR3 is TGTGCCAGCAGCTTAGGGACTCTCACCTACGAGCAGTACTTC.

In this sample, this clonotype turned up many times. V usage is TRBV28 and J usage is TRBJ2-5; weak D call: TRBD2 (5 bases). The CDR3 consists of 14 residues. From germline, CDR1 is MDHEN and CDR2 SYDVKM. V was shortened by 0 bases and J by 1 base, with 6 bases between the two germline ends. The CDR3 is CASSLWEAQETQYF. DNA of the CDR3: TGTGCCAGCAGTTTATGGGAGGCCCAAGAGACCCAGTACTTC. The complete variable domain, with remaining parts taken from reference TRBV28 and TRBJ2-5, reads DVKVTQSSRYLVKRTGEKVFLECVQDMDHENMFWYRQDPGLGLRLIYFSYDVKMKEKGDIPEGYSVSREKKERFSLILESASTNQTSMYLCASSLWEAQETQYFGPGTRLLVL.

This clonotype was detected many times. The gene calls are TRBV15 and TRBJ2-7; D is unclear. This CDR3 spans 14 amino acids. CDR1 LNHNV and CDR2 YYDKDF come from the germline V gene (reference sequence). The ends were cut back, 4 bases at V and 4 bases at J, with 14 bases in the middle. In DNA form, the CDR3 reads TGTGCCACCAGCACTCTGACAAGAAATTACGAGCAGTACTTC. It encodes CATSTLTRNYEQYF.

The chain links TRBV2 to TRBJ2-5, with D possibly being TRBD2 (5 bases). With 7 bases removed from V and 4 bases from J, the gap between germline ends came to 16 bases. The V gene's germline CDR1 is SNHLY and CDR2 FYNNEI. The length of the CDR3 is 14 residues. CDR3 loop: CASMGRYPAETQYF. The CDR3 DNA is TGTGCCAGCATGGGGAGATACCCAGCAGAGACCCAGTACTTC.

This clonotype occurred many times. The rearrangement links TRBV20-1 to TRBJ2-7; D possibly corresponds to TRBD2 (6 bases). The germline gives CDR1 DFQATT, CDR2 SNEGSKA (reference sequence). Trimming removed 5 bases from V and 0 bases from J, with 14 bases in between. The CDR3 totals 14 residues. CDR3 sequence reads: CSARGNLYSYEQYF. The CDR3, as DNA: TGCAGTGCTCGGGGGAACCTTTACTCCTACGAGCAGTACTTC.

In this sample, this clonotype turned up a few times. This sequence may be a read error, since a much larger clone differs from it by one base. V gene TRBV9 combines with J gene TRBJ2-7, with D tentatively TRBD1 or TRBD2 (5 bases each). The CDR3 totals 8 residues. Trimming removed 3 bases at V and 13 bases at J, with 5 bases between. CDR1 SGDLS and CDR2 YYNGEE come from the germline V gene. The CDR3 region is CASSGDYF. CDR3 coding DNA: TGTGCCAGCAGCGGGGACTACTTC. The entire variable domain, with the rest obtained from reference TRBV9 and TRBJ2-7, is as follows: DSGVTQTPKHLITATGQRVTLRCSPRSGDLSVYWYQQSLDQGLQFLIQYYNGEERAKGNILERFSAQQFPDLHSELNLSSLELGDSALYFCASSGDYFGPGTRLTVT.

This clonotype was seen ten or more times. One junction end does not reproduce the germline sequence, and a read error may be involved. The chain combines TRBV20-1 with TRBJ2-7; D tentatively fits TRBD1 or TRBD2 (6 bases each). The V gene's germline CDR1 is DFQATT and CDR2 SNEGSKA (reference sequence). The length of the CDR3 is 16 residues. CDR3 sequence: CNARVGRQGRLTGQYF. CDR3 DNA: TGCAATGCTAGAGTTGGGCGCCAGGGGAGGTTAACCGGGCAGTACTTC.